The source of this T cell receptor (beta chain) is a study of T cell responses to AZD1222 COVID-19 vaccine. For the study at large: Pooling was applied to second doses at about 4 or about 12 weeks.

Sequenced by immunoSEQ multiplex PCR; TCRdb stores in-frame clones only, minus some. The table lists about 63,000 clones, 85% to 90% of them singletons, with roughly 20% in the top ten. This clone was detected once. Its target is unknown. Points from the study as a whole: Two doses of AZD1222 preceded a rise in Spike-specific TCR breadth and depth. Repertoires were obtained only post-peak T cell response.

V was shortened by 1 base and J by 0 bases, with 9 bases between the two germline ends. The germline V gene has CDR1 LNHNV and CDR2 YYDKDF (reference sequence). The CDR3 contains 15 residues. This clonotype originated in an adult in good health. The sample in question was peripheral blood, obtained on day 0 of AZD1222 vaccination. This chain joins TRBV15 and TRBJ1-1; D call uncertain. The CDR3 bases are TGTGCCACCAGCAGAGCTGGATCCTTGAACACTGAAGCTTTCTTT. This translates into CATSRAGSLNTEAFF.